This TCR beta chain was found in a study of shared clonotypes between healthy human individuals. Note on this clone: The antigen remains unidentified.

Participating donors were healthy, HIV-negative adults free of recent acute infections or vaccinations. Measured with immunoSEQ multiplex PCR; TCRdb has only the in-frame clones, and not every one. This repertoire shows 2 million to 2.5 million clones, nearly 97% found once; its top ten account for about 0.13%. The CDR3 length is 14 residues. J lost 5 bases, V lost 4 bases, and 7 bases had no gene match. Germline CDR1 reads WNHNN; CDR2 reads SYGVQD (reference sequence). Study results and caveats: Sharing across four donors was highest in naive CD4 (roughly 5%) and lowest in memory CD8 (0.4%). Clonotype sharing across donors was expected to vary with sequencing depth. Some clonotypes were shared by all four sorted-subset donors, while others were not shared. The non-shared ones had lower generation probabilities than the shared ones.

The V call is TRBV10-1, the J call TRBJ2-7; TRBD1 agrees at 8 bases. The TCR comes from a man younger than 35 in good health. The sequencing sample was made of naive CD4+ T cells sorted from blood. Subset here: CD45RA+ positively selected. Written as DNA, the CDR3 is TGCGCCAGCAGTGCCGACAGGGGTTTTGACGAGCAGTACTTC. This codes for CASSADRGFDEQYF.